This T cell receptor beta chain was obtained from a study of T-cell reconstitution after alpha-beta-depleted transplantation in children. This clonotype occurred a few times. V lost 2 bases and J lost 1, with 9 bases in between. Germline values: CDR1 KGHSH, CDR2 LQKENI. This CDR3 spans 15 amino acids. A library of TCRbeta sequences, prepared with unique molecular identifiers, was generated. TCRdb processed the PCR reads anew with MiXCR; each CDR3 protein has one entry. The sample gives approximately 240,000 distinct CDR3 sequences, under 9.5% of which show up once; about 6.2% is in the top ten. The source is a human donor who donated a stem cell graft to a child with acute lymphoblastic leukemia. This specimen was PBMCs from the stem cell graft donor, taken from the stem cell graft. This rearrangement joins TRBV18 to TRBJ1-3, with a weak D call TRBD1 (6 bases). CDR3 sequence reads: CASSPRTASGNTIYF. The CDR3 DNA is TGTGCCAGCTCACCAAGGACAGCATCTGGAAACACCATATATTTT.